This entry concerns a single TCR beta chain. This sample is drawn from a study of Ad26.COV2.S vaccination and SARS-CoV-2 variants. Profiling relied on immunoSEQ multiplex PCR, and the TCRdb table lists in-frame clones only, not all of them. This sample yields 300,000 to 350,000 clones, of which about nine tenths are seen a single time; over 5% belongs to the top ten. Described treatment: some 20 received Ad26.COV2.S at low or high dose, single or two shots; 5 received placebo; per-sample allocation not given. Specimen acquisition occurred on day 63 following the initial vaccine or placebo injection. The sample consisted of peripheral blood, taken in a trial of Ad26.COV2.S vaccine versus placebo. The TCR sequence derives from a person aged 18-60 years who received the Ad26.COV2.S COVID-19 vaccine or a placebo.

The CDR3 protein is CATPGKGKNIQYF. DNA of the CDR3: TGTGCCACCCCAGGGAAGGGCAAAAACATTCAGTACTTC. J is TRBJ2-4 and V is TRBV6-5; tentatively, D is TRBD1 (5 bases). There are 13 residues in the CDR3. Germline loops: CDR1 MNHEY, CDR2 SVGAGI. The V end was cut by 10 bases, the J end by 3 bases, with 13 bases between.